The 5 T cell receptor beta chains listed next were all sequenced from one sample in a study of cytomegalovirus exposure and HLA in healthy donors. Primers included in the PCR were 60 Vbeta and 13 Jbeta primers. Assay used: immunoSEQ multiplex PCR; TCRdb lists only in-frame clones, some missing. The profile shows fewer than 250,000 clones, less than 85% of them singletons. The sequenced material came from PBMCs. These receptor sequences come from a man younger than 40 in good health and CMV-seropositive.

The chain recombines TRBV5-4 with TRBJ1-2, with TRBD1 identical over 7 bases. The CDR3 sequence is 15 residues long. The V gene's germline CDR1 is SGHNT and CDR2 YYREEE (reference sequence). V trimming: 2 bases; J trimming: 4 bases; junction bases outside the gene matches: 8. CDR3 sequence reads: CASSLPPTGTYGYTF. In nucleotides, the CDR3 is TGTGCCAGCAGCTTACCCCCGACAGGGACCTATGGCTACACCTTC.

The chain uses TRBV30 and TRBJ2-6, with D maybe TRBD2 (5 bases). The CDR3 runs to 13 residues. Germline V lookup: CDR1 GTSNPN, CDR2 SVGIG (reference sequence). V shed 4 bases and J shed 4 bases, with 8 bases lying between them. The DNA of the CDR3 is TGTGCCTGGACAGGCGGGGGGGCCAACGTCCTGACTTTC. This encodes CAWTGGGANVLTF. Full variable domain (remainder filled in from reference TRBV30 and TRBJ2-6): SQTIHQWPATLVQPVGSPLSLECTVEGTSNPNLYWYRQAAGRGLQLLFYSVGIGQISSEVPQNLSASRPQDRQFILSSKKLLLSDSGFYLCAWTGGGANVLTFGAGSRLTVL.

V usage is TRBV19 and J usage is TRBJ2-1; 11 positions agree with TRBD2. The J segment lost 8 bases and the V segment lost 5 bases, leaving 8 bases of the junction unmatched. The CDR3 contains 15 residues. Germline V lookup: CDR1 LNHDA, CDR2 SQIVND (reference sequence). The CDR3 spells CASSDTSGSFDEQFF. The DNA of the CDR3 is TGTGCCAGTAGTGACACTAGCGGGAGTTTCGATGAGCAGTTCTTC.

V is TRBV6-6 and J is TRBJ2-7; weak D call: TRBD2 (6 bases). The CDR3 covers 14 residues. The germline CDR1 and CDR2 sequences are MNHNY and SVGAGI (reference sequence). With 2 bases removed from V and 7 bases from J, the gap between germline ends came to 15 bases. The CDR3 protein is CASSYPGTLKEQYF. CDR3 DNA: TGTGCCAGCAGTTACCCCGGGACTCTTAAGGAGCAGTACTTC.

This clone was detected once. The chain uses TRBV9 and TRBJ1-3, with D tentatively TRBD1 (6 bases). V gave up 3 bases and J gave up 4 bases, with 14 bases separating them. There are 15 residues in the CDR3. CDR1 is SGDLS and CDR2 is YYNGEE in the germline V gene. The CDR3 loop reads CASSALGGAGNTIYF. Written as DNA, the CDR3 is TGTGCCAGCAGCGCCTTAGGGGGAGCGGGAAACACCATATATTTT.